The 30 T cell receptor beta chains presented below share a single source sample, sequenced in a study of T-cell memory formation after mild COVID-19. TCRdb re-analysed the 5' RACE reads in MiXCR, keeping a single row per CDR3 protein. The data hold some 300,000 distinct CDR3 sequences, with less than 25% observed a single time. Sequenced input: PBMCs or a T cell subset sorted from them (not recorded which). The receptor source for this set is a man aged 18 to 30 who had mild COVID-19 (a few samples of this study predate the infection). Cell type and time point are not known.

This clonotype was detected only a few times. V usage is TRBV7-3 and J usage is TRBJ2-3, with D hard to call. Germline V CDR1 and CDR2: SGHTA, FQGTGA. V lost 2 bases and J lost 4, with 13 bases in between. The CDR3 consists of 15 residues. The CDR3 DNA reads TGTGCCAGCAGCTTAGGGCTGGGTTTAGCAGATACGCAGTATTTT. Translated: CASSLGLGLADTQYF.

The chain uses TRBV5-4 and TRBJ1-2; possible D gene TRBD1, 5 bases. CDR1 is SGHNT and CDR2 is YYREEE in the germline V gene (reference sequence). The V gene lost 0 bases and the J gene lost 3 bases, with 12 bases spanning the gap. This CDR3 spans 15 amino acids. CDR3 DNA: TGTGCCAGCAGCTTGGGAACAGGAGAGCACTATGGCTACACCTTC. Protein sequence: CASSLGTGEHYGYTF.

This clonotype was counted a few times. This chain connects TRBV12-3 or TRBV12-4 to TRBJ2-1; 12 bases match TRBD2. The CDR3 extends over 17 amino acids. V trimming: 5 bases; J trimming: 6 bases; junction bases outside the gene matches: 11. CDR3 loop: CASSPILTSGGLNEQFF. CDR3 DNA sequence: TGTGCCAGCAGTCCCATACTAACTAGCGGGGGGCTCAATGAGCAGTTCTTC.

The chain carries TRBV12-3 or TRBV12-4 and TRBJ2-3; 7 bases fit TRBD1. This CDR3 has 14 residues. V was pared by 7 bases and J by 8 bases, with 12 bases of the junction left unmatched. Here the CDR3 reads CASTSGGSRSTQYF. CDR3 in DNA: TGTGCCAGCACTTCAGGGGGAAGTCGAAGTACGCAGTATTTT.

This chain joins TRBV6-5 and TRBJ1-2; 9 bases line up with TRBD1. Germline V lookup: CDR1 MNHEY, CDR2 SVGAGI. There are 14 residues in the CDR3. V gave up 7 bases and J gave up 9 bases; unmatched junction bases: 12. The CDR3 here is CASIPTGGGARYTF. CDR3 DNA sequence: TGTGCCAGCATTCCAACAGGGGGCGGGGCACGCTACACCTTC.

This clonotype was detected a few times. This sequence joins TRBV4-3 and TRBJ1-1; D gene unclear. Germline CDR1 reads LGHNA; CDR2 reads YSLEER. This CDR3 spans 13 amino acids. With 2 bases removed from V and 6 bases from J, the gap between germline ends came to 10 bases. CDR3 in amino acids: CASSQSRVAEAFF. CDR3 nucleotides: TGCGCCAGCAGCCAATCTAGGGTCGCTGAAGCTTTCTTT.

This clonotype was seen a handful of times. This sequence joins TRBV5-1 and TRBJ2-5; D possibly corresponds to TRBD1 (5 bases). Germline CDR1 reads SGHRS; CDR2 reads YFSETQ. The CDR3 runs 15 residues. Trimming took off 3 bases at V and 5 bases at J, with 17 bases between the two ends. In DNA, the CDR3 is TGCGCCAGCAGCTCTGACAGAACGGGTGTGGAGACCCAGTACTTC. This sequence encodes CASSSDRTGVETQYF.

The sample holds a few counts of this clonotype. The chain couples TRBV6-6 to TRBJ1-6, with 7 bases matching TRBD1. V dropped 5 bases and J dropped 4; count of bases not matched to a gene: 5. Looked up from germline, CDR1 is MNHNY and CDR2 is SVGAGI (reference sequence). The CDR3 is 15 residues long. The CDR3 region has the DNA TGTGCCAGCAGTAGCACAGGGGAGTATAATTCACCCCTCCACTTT. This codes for CASSSTGEYNSPLHF.

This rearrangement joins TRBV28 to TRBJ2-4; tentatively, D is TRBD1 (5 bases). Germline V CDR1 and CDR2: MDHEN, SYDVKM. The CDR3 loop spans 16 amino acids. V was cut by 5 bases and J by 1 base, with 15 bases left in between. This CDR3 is CASSLPGLGAKNIQYF. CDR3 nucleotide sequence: TGTGCCAGCAGTCTCCCAGGGTTGGGGGCCAAAAACATTCAGTACTTC.

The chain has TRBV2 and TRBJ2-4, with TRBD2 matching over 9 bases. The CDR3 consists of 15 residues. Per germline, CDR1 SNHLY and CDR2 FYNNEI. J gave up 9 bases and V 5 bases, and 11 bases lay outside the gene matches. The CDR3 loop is CASSTSAGGPSIQYF. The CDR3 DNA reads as TGTGCCAGCAGTACATCCGCGGGGGGGCCTAGCATTCAGTACTTC.

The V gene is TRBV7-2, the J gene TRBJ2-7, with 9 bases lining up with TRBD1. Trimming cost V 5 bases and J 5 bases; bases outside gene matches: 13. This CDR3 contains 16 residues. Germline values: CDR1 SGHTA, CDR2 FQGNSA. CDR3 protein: CASSPLTFGTGNEQYF. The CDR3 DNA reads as TGTGCCAGCAGCCCACTTACGTTCGGGACAGGGAACGAGCAGTACTTC.

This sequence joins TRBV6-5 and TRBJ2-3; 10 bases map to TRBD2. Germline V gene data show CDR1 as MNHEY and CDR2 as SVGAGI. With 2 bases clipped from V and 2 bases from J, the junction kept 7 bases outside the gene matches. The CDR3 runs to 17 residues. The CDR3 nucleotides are TGTGCCAGCAGTTACAGGGGACTAGCGAGGATCACAGATACGCAGTATTTT. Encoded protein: CASSYRGLARITDTQYF.

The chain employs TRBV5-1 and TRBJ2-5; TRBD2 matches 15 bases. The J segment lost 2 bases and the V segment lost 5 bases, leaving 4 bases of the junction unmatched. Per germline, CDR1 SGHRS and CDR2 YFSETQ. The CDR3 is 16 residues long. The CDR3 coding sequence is TGCGCCAGCAGGTGGGGACTAGCGGGGGGTCAAGAGACCCAGTACTTC. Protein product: CASRWGLAGGQETQYF.

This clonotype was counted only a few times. The DNA for the CDR3 is TGTGCCAGCAGCAACGACAGGGCGAACACTGAAGCTTTCTTT. Protein: CASSNDRANTEAFF. The V call is TRBV2, the J call TRBJ1-1; 7 bases map to TRBD1. This CDR3 has 14 amino acids. The trim removed 6 bases at V and 1 base at J, leaving 5 bases unmatched. Germline V lookup: CDR1 SNHLY, CDR2 FYNNEI.

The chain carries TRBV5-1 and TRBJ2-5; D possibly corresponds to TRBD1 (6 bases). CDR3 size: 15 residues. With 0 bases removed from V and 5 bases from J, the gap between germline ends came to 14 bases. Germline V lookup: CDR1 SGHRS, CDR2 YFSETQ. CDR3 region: CASSLAWQGSETQYF. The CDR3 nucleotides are TGCGCCAGCAGCTTGGCCTGGCAGGGGAGTGAGACCCAGTACTTC.

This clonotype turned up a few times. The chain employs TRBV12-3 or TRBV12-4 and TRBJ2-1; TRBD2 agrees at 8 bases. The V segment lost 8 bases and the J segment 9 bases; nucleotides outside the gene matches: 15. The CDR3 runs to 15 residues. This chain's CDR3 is CASRPGLAGGGEQFF. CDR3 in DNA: TGTGCCAGCCGACCGGGGCTAGCGGGCGGGGGTGAGCAGTTCTTC.

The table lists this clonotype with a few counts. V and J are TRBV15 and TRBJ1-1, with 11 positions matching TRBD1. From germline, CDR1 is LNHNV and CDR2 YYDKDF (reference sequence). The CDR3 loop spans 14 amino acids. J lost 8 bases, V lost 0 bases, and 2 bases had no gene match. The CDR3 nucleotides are TGTGCCACCAGCAGAGATCGGGACAGGGGGGAAGCTTTCTTT. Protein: CATSRDRDRGEAFF.

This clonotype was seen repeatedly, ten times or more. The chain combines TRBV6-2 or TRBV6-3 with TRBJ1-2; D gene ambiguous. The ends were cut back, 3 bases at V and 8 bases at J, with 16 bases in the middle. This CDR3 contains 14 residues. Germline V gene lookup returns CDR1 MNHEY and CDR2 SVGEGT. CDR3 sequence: CASSYSSEIGGYTF. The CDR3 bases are TGTGCCAGCAGTTATTCCTCGGAGATCGGCGGCTACACCTTC.

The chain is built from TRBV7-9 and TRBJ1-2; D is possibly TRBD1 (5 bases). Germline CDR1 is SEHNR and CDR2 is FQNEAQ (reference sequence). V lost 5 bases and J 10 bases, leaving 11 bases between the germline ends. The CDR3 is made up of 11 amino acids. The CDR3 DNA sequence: TGTGCCAGCAGCGAAGACAGTTTCTACACCTTC. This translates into CASSEDSFYTF.

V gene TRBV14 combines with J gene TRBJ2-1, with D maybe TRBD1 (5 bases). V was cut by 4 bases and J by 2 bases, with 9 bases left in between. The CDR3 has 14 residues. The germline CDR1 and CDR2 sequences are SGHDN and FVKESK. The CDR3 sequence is CASSPVDTYNEQFF. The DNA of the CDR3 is TGTGCCAGCAGCCCAGTGGACACCTACAATGAGCAGTTCTTC.

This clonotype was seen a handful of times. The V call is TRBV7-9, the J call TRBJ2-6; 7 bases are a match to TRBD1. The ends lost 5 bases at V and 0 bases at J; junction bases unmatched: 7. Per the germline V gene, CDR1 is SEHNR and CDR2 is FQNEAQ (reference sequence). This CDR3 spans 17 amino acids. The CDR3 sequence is CASSRGTAHSGANVLTF. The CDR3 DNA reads TGTGCCAGCAGCAGGGGGACAGCACACTCTGGGGCCAACGTCCTGACTTTC.

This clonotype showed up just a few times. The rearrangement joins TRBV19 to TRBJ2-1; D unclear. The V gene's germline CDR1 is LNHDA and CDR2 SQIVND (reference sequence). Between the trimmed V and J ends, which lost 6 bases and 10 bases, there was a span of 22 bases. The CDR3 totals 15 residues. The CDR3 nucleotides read TGTGCCAGTAGGCGCTCCTTACAAACTCCGAAGGAGCAGTTCTTC. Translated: CASRRSLQTPKEQFF.

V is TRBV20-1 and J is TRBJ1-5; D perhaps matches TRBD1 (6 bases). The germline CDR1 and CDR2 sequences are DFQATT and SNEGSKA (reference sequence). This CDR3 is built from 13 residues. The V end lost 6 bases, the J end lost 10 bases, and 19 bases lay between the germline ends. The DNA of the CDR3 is TGCAGTGCCGAACCCGACAGGACCCGACCCCAGCATTTT. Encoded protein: CSAEPDRTRPQHF.

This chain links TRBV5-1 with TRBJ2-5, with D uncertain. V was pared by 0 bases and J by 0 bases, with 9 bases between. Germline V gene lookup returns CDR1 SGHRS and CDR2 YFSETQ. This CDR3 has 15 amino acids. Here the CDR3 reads CASSLGEGNQETQYF. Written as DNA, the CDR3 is TGCGCCAGCAGCTTGGGGGAAGGAAACCAAGAGACCCAGTACTTC.

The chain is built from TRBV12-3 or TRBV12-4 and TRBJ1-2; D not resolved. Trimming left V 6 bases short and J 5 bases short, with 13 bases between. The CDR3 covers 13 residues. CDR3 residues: CASSNGRKYGYTF. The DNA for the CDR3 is TGTGCCAGCAGCAACGGACGGAAATATGGCTACACCTTC.

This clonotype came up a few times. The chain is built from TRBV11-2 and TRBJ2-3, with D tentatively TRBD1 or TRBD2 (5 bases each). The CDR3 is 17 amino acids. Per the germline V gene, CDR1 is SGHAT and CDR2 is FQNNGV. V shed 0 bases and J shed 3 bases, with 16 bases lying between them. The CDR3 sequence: CASSLDAPGTGTDTQYF. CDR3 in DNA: TGTGCCAGCAGCTTAGACGCGCCGGGGACGGGGACAGATACGCAGTATTTT.

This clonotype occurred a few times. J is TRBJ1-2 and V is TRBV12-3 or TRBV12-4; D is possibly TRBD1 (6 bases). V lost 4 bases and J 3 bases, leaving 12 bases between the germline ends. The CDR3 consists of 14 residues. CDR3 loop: CASSSDSGYYGYTF. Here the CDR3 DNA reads TGTGCCAGCAGTTCGGACAGCGGATACTATGGCTACACCTTC.

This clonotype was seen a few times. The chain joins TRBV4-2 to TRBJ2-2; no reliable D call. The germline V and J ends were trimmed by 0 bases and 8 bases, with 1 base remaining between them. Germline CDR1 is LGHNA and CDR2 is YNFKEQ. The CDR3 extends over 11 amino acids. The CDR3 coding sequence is TGTGCCAGCAGCCAAGAGGGGGAGCTGTTTTTT. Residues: CASSQEGELFF.

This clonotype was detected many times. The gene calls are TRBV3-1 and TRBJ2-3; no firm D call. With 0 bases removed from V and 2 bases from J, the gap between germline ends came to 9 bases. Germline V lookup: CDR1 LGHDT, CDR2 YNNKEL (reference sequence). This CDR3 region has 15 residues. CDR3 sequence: CASSQEWKDTDTQYF. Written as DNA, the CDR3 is TGTGCCAGCAGCCAAGAGTGGAAGGACACAGATACGCAGTATTTT.

CDR3 in DNA: TGTGCCAGCAGCCAAGGGTGGGGACTTCCCTCCTACGAGCAGTACTTC. It specifies CASSQGWGLPSYEQYF. This chain uses TRBV3-1 with TRBJ2-7, with TRBD2 as a possible D gene (6 bases). Germline V lookup: CDR1 LGHDT, CDR2 YNNKEL (reference sequence). The CDR3 spans 16 residues. The ends were cut back, 1 base at V and 0 bases at J, with 13 bases in the middle.